The 4 T cell receptor beta chains below come from one sample, sequenced in a study of metastatic and nonmetastatic thyroid tumors. TCRdb re-called clones via MiXCR from the PCR reads. The sample lists 12,000 or so clones, about 27% occurring once. Among the patients, none had received any treatment before thyroid surgery. The sequencing sample was made of adjacent normal tissue. Receptors were obtained from a male donor with papillary thyroid cancer or a benign thyroid nodule (not recorded which). Some clones in this sample may be carry-over from other donors' samples.

This clone qualifies as medium-sized (0.01 to 0.1%). This chain uses TRBV27 with TRBJ1-2, with D perhaps matching TRBD1 (6 bases). V was shortened by 6 bases and J by 1 base, with 15 bases between the two germline ends. Germline V CDR1 and CDR2: MNHEY, SMNVEV (reference sequence). This CDR3 contains 15 residues. CDR3 DNA: TGTGCCAGCAGCTCCCCGAGGGGGGGTAACTATGGCTACACCTTC. Its translation is CASSSPRGGNYGYTF.

V gene TRBV12-3 or TRBV12-4 combines with J gene TRBJ2-7; the match to TRBD1 covers 8 bases. The CDR3 has 16 amino acids. Unmatched junction bases numbered 7, after V lost 1 base and J lost 2 bases. The chain's CDR3 is CASSLVDRGAPYEQYF. The CDR3 coding sequence is TGTGCCAGCAGTTTAGTAGACAGGGGCGCACCCTACGAGCAGTACTTC.

On this clone itself: Other DNA sequences of this sample code for an identical CDR3. V is TRBV19 and J is TRBJ1-1, with 7 bases identical to TRBD1. Per the germline V gene, CDR1 is LNHDA and CDR2 is SQIVND (reference sequence). There are 13 residues in the CDR3. V trimming: 6 bases; J trimming: 2 bases; junction bases outside the gene matches: 3. The CDR3 DNA reads TGTGCCAGTAGGGGGACAGAAAACACTGAAGCTTTCTTT. Translated: CASRGTENTEAFF.

This clone was counted many times. The chain joins TRBV18 to TRBJ2-1; TRBD2 matches at 9 bases. The germline V gene encodes CDR1 KGHSH and CDR2 LQKENI. Trimming took 4 bases from V and 1 from J; bases not matched to a gene: 14. The CDR3 length is 19 residues. The CDR3 reads CASSQRIAGVGVSYNEQFF. The CDR3 region has the DNA TGTGCCAGCTCACAACGAATAGCGGGAGTGGGGGTTTCCTACAATGAGCAGTTCTTC. The full variable domain, its missing parts supplied by reference TRBV18 and TRBJ2-1, is NAGVMQNPRHLVRRRGQEARLRCSPMKGHSHVYWYRQLPEEGLKFMVYLQKENIIDESGMPKERFSAEFPKEGPSILRIQQVVRGDSAAYFCASSQRIAGVGVSYNEQFFGPGTRLTVL.